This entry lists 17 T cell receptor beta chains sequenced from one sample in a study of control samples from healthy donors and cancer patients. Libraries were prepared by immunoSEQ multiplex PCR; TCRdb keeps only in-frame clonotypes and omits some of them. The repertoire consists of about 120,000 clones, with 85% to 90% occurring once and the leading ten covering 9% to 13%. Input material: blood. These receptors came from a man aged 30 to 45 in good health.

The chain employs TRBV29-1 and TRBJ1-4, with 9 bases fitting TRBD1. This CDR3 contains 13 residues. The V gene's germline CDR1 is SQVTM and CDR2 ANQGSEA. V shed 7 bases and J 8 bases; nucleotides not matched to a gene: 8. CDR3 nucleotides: TGCAGCGCCTCGACAGGGGGTCGGGAAAAACTGTTTTTT. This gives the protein CSASTGGREKLFF.

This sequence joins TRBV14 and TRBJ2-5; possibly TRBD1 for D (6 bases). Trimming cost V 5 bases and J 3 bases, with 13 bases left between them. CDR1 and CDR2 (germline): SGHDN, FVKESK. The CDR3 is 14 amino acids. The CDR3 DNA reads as TGTGCCAGCAGCGACACAGGGTATAAAGAGACCCAGTACTTC. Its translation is CASSDTGYKETQYF.

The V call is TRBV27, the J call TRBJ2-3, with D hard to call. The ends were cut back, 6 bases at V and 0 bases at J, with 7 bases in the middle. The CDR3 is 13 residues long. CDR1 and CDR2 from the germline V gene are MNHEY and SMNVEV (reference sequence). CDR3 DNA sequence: TGTGCCAGCAGGACGAGAAGCACAGATACGCAGTATTTT. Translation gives CASRTRSTDTQYF.

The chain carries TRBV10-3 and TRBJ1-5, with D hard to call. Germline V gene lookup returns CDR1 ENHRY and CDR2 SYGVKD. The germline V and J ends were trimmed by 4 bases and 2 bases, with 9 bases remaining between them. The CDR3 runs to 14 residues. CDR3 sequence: CAISAPGGNQPQHF. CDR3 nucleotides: TGTGCCATCAGTGCTCCCGGGGGCAATCAGCCCCAGCATTTT.

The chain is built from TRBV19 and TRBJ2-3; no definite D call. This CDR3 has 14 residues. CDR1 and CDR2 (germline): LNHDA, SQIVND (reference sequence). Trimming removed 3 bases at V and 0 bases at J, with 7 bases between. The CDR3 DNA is TGTGCCAGTAGTATGAGACTGAGCACAGATACGCAGTATTTT. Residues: CASSMRLSTDTQYF. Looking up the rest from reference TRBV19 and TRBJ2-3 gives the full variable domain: DGGITQSPKYLFRKEGQNVTLSCEQNLNHDAMYWYRQDPGQGLRLIYYSQIVNDFQKGDIAEGYSVSREKKESFPLTVTSAQKNPTAFYLCASSMRLSTDTQYFGPGTRLTVL.

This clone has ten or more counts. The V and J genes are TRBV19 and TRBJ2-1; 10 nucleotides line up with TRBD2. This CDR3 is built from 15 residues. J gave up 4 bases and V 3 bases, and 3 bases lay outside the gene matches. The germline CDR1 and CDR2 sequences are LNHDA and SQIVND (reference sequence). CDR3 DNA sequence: TGTGCCAGTAGTATTACTAGCGGGGAATACAATGAGCAGTTCTTC. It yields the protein CASSITSGEYNEQFF.

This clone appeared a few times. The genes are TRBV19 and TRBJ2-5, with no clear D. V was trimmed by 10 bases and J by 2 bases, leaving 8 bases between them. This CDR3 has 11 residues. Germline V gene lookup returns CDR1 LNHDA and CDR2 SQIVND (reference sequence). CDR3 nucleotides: TGTGCCACCACGAGGCAAGAGACCCAGTACTTC. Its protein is CATTRQETQYF.

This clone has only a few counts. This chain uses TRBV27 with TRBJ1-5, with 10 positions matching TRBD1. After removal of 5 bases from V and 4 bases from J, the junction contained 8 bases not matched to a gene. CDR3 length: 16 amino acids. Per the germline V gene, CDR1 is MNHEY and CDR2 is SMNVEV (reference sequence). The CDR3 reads CASSLRTGGGNQPQHF. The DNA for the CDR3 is TGTGCCAGCAGTCTTCGGACAGGGGGGGGGAATCAGCCCCAGCATTTT.

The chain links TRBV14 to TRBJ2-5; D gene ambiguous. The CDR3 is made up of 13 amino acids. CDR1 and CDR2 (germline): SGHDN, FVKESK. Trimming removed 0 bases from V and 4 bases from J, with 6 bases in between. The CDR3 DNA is TGTGCCAGCAGCCAAGATATGGGAGAGACCCAGTACTTC. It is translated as CASSQDMGETQYF.

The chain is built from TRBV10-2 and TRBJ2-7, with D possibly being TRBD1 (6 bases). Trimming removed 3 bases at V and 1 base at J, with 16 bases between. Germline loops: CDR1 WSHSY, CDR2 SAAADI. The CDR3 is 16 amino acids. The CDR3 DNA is TGCGCCAGCAGTGACCCGACAGGCTGGGGATCCTACGAGCAGTACTTC. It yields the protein CASSDPTGWGSYEQYF.

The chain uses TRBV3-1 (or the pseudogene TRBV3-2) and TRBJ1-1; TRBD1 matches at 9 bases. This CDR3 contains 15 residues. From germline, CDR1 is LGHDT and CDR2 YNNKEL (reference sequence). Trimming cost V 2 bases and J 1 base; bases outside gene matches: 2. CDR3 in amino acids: CASSQTGGWNTEAFF. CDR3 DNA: TGTGCCAGCAGCCAAACAGGGGGCTGGAACACTGAAGCTTTCTTT.

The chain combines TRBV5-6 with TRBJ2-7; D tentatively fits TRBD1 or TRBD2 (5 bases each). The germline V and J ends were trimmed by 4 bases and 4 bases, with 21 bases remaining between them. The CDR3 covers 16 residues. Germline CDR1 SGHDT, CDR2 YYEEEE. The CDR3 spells CASSLFAAGSRYEQYF. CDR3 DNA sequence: TGTGCCAGCAGCCTTTTCGCGGCAGGGAGCCGGTACGAGCAGTACTTC.

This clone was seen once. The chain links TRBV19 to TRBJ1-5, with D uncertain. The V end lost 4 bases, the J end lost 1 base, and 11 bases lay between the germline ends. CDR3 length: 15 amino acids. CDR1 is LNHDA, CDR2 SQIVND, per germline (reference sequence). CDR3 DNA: TGTGCCAGTAGTACTACAACGGTCAGCAATCAGCCCCAGCATTTT. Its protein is CASSTTTVSNQPQHF.

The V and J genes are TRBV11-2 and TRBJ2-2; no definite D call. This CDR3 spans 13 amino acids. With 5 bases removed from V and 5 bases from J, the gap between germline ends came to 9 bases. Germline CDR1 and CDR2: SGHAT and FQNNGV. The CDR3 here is CASSLGLTGELFF. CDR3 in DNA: TGTGCCAGCAGCCTAGGGCTGACCGGGGAGCTGTTTTTT. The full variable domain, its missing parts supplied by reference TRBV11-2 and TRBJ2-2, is EAGVAQSPRYKIIEKRQSVAFWCNPISGHATLYWYQQILGQGPKLLIQFQNNGVVDDSQLPKDRFSAERLKGVDSTLKIQPAKLEDSAVYLCASSLGLTGELFFGEGSRLTVL.

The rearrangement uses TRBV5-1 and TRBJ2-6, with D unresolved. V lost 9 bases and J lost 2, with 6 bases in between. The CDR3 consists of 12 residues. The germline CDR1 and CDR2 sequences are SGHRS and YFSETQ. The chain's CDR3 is CATPTGANVLTF. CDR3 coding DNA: TGCGCCACCCCAACTGGGGCCAACGTCCTGACTTTC.

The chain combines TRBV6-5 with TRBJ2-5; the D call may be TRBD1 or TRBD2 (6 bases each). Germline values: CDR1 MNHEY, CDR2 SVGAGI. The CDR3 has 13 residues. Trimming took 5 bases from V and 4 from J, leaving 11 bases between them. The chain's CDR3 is CASSHGGGETQYF. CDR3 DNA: TGTGCCAGCAGTCACGGGGGCGGAGAGACCCAGTACTTC.

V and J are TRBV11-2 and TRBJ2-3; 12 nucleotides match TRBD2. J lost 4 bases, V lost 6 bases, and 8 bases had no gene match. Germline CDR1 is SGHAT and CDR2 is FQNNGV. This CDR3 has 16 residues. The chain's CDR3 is CASSPLAGGRADTQYF. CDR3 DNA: TGTGCCAGCAGTCCCCTAGCGGGGGGGCGGGCAGATACGCAGTATTTT. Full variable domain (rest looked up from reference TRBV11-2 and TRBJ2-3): EAGVAQSPRYKIIEKRQSVAFWCNPISGHATLYWYQQILGQGPKLLIQFQNNGVVDDSQLPKDRFSAERLKGVDSTLKIQPAKLEDSAVYLCASSPLAGGRADTQYFGPGTRLTVL.